Reported below is one TCR beta chain. Its antigen is unknown. No clone much larger than this one lies a single base away; base qualities are absent. The data were obtained in a study of patients and donors after allogeneic stem cell transplantation (dated by TCRdb to between 2020 and 2021). From V the trimming removes 5 bases and from J it removes 7 bases, while the gene matches leave 6 bases of the junction unaccounted for. The CDR3, from cysteine to phenylalanine, totals 14 residues. The entry retains the CDR3 DNA only, 42 bases that are in frame from base 1. Library preparation employed RT-PCR. The sequencer listed for this sample is NextSeq 550. The public sequencing data were trimmed at Q25 with fastp and processed into clonotypes with MiXCR by TCRdb, which kept only in-frame beta chains. Duplicate CDR3 protein sequences are folded into a single record with the most common DNA and genes. A total of over 30,000 distinct CDR3 sequences appear in this sample, roughly 38% of them only once. The top ten clonotypes cover over 60% of the sample.

This sequence originates from a human donor who was either an allogeneic HSCT recipient or a stem cell or donor lymphocyte infusion donor (not recorded which). It is not recorded whose cells these are; they may come from a transplant donor. Specimen: blood, either unsorted or a sorted T cell fraction (not recorded which). The sequence is built from TRBV12-3 or TRBV12-4 and TRBJ1-5; 9 of the junction bases match TRBD1. The CDR3 region reads CASSGQGLGQPQHF. The DNA sequence reads TGTGCCAGCAGTGGACAGGGGTTAGGACAGCCCCAGCATTTT.